This T cell receptor (beta chain) was sequenced in a study of shared clonotypes between healthy human individuals. Participating donors were healthy, HIV-negative adults free of recent acute infections or vaccinations. The count of this clone is one. The target antigen is unknown. Assay: immunoSEQ multiplex PCR; the TCRdb copy retains only in-frame clones and omits some. The sample includes nearly 750,000 clones, roughly 72% of them seen just once. The CDR3 covers 15 residues. The germline V and J ends were trimmed by 4 bases and 2 bases, with 13 bases remaining between them. Germline V gene lookup returns CDR1 WNHNN and CDR2 SYGVQD (reference sequence). Study-level points and caveats: The researchers took only blood, and tissue repertoires probably look different. In contrast to clonotypes shared by all four donors, non-shared clonotypes had lower generation probabilities.

Specimen: memory CD4+ T cells sorted from blood. Sample subset: CD45RA-negative fraction. V gene TRBV10-1 combines with J gene TRBJ2-3; a weak D match, TRBD2 (6 bases). This sequence originates from a woman between 25 and 40 years old in good health. The CDR3 DNA sequence: TGCGCCAGCAGTGCCGCGGGACCCCCCACAGATACGCAGTATTTT. It specifies CASSAAGPPTDTQYF.